Listed below are T cell receptor beta chains from one sample, sequenced in a study of T cells in Graves' hyperthyroidism and ophthalmopathy. TCRdb itself ran the multiplex PCR reads through MiXCR, one entry per CDR3 protein. The sample yields 600,000 to 700,000 distinct CDR3 sequences, about 45% seen once. The specimen sequenced was peripheral blood or thyroid tissue (not recorded which). The receptors shown here come from an adult man with Graves' disease, either hyperthyroidism or ophthalmopathy (not recorded which). The CDR3 runs from the conserved cysteine through the conserved F or W. Each record gives: clone size, D gene, J gene, V gene, CDR3 protein, CDR3 DNA. D genes are given only for firm matches. Size is stated for part of the rows, as once, few or many counts, or as a class when the clone is expanded.

NA TRBD1 TRBJ1-1 TRBV19 CASNGDRGGTEAFF TGTGCCAGTAATGGGGACAGGGGGGGCACTGAAGCTTTCTTT
once NA TRBJ1-6 TRBV7-8 CTSRGYNSPLHF TGTACCAGCAGGGGCTATAATTCACCCCTCCACTTT
NA TRBD1 TRBJ1-4 TRBV12-3/TRBV12-4 CASSLDRNEKLFF TGTGCCAGCTCACTGGACAGGAATGAAAAACTGTTTTTT
many TRBD1 TRBJ1-5 TRBV19 CASSTDRVNQPQHF TGTGCCAGTAGTACCGACAGGGTCAATCAGCCCCAGCATTTT
NA TRBD1 TRBJ1-1 TRBV25-1 CASSDPAGTGGLNTEAFF TGTGCCAGCAGTGACCCCGCCGGGACAGGGGGGTTGAACACTGAAGCTTTCTTT
NA TRBD1 TRBJ2-6 TRBV25-1 CASSEYPGSGGNSGANVLTF TGTGCCAGCAGTGAATACCCGGGCTCAGGGGGCAACTCTGGGGCCAACGTCCTGACTTTC
NA NA TRBJ2-2 TRBV10-3 CAISAGEAGELFF TGTGCCATCAGTGCGGGGGAGGCCGGGGAGCTGTTTTTT
many NA TRBJ1-1 TRBV29-1 CSVEDVGGDTEAFF TGCAGCGTTGAAGACGTGGGGGGAGACACTGAAGCTTTCTTT
few TRBD2 TRBJ2-5 TRBV5-4 CASDSGGETQYF TGTGCCAGCGACAGCGGGGGAGAGACCCAGTACTTC
few TRBD1 TRBJ1-2 TRBV10-3 CASSSTRDRGPNYGYTF TGTGCCAGCAGTTCGACCCGGGACAGGGGCCCCAACTATGGCTACACCTTC
NA NA TRBJ2-7 TRBV29-1 CSVGKGVNYEQYF TGCAGCGTTGGTAAGGGGGTGAACTACGAGCAGTACTTC
NA NA TRBJ2-7 TRBV10-2 CASRGGTRDEQYF TGCGCCAGCAGGGGCGGTACAAGGGACGAGCAGTACTTC
NA NA TRBJ2-7 TRBV7-9 CASVLTTGNYEQYF TGTGCCAGCGTGCTGACTACCGGGAACTACGAGCAGTACTTC
NA NA TRBJ1-1 TRBV19 CASKFDRPYTEAFF TGTGCCAGTAAATTCGACAGGCCTTACACTGAAGCTTTCTTT
many NA TRBJ2-7 TRBV9 CASSGEGYEQYF TGTGCCAGCAGCGGGGAAGGGTACGAGCAGTACTTC
NA TRBD1 TRBJ2-5 TRBV5-1 CASSLVGQGARGQETQYF TGTGCCAGCAGCTTGGTGGGACAGGGGGCGCGGGGTCAAGAGACCCAGTACTTC
many TRBD2 TRBJ2-5 TRBV2 CASSSTSGPSGTQYF TGTGCCAGCAGTTCAACTAGCGGTCCTTCAGGCACCCAGTACTTC
once NA TRBJ1-2 TRBV29-1 CSVVPVGIGYTF TGCAGCGTTGTCCCAGTAGGAATCGGCTACACCTTC
NA TRBD1 TRBJ2-7 TRBV7-2 CASSGQGTTYEQYF TGTGCCAGCAGCGGACAGGGGACGACCTACGAGCAGTACTTC
NA NA TRBJ2-3 TRBV20-1 CSARDTTRTDTQYF TGCAGTGCTAGAGATACGACTCGCACAGATACGCAGTATTTT
NA TRBD2 TRBJ2-7 TRBV5-1 CASSSVAGGVGEQYF TGCGCCAGCAGCTCCGTAGCGGGAGGAGTAGGCGAGCAGTACTTC
NA NA TRBJ1-5 TRBV12-3/TRBV12-4 CASSHGYNQPQHF TGTGCCAGCAGTCATGGGTACAATCAGCCCCAGCATTTT
NA NA TRBJ2-7 TRBV24-1 CATSDTGGTYEQYF TGTGCCACCAGTGATACTGGGGGCACCTACGAGCAGTACTTC
NA NA TRBJ1-2 TRBV2 CASSEAGGPLFYGYTF TGTGCCAGCAGTGAAGCGGGAGGGCCTCTCTTCTATGGCTACACCTTC
many NA TRBJ1-1 TRBV5-1 CASSSGGDPEAFF TGCGCCAGCAGCTCTGGGGGTGACCCTGAAGCTTTCTTT
NA TRBD1 TRBJ1-5 TRBV10-2 CASSEPGTGGVNQPQHF TGCGCCAGCAGTGAGCCCGGGACAGGGGGCGTCAATCAGCCCCAGCATTTT
NA TRBD1 TRBJ1-2 TRBV7-8 CASCRGTGSYGYTF TGTGCCAGCTGCCGCGGGACAGGGAGCTATGGCTACACCTTC
few NA TRBJ2-2 TRBV4-1 CASSQVRITGELFF TGCGCCAGCAGCCAAGTACGGATCACCGGGGAGCTGTTTTTT
once TRBD1 TRBJ1-1 TRBV20-1 CSAPGTGATEAFF TGCAGTGCTCCCGGGACAGGGGCTACTGAAGCTTTCTTT
NA TRBD2 TRBJ2-7 TRBV2 CASSETSGRPYEQYF TGTGCCAGCAGCGAGACTAGCGGGAGACCCTACGAGCAGTACTTC
few TRBD2 TRBJ2-7 TRBV20-1 CSAILLAGLSYEQYF TGCAGTGCTATACTGCTAGCGGGACTTTCCTACGAGCAGTACTTC
once NA TRBJ2-5 TRBV20-1 CSARDRGGTQYF TGCAGTGCTAGAGACCGGGGAGGGACCCAGTACTTC
few NA TRBJ1-5 TRBV12-3/TRBV12-4 CASSLRGPGSNQPQHF TGTGCCAGCAGTTTAAGGGGACCTGGGAGCAATCAGCCCCAGCATTTT
NA TRBD1 TRBJ1-2 TRBV29-1 CSVRPPGQGTGYTF TGCAGCGTTCGACCGCCGGGACAGGGGACTGGCTACACCTTC
NA NA TRBJ2-2 TRBV7-9 CASSLAVGVAGELFF TGTGCCAGCAGCTTAGCAGTGGGGGTTGCCGGGGAGCTGTTTTTT
few NA TRBJ2-7 TRBV5-4 CASSLAGRPYEQYF TGTGCCAGCAGCTTGGCCGGGAGACCCTACGAGCAGTACTTC
NA TRBD1 TRBJ2-2 TRBV7-9 CASSPADRIVGELFF TGTGCCAGCAGCCCAGCGGACAGGATCGTCGGGGAGCTGTTTTTT
many NA TRBJ1-1 TRBV29-1 CSVDPGAGPEAFF TGCAGCGTTGATCCGGGGGCCGGACCTGAAGCTTTCTTT
many NA TRBJ2-6 TRBV10-3 CALGSGANVLTF TGTGCCCTCGGCTCTGGGGCCAACGTCCTGACTTTC
many TRBD2 TRBJ2-7 TRBV7-9 CASSLESGRAYEQYF TGTGCCAGCAGCTTAGAGAGCGGGAGGGCATACGAGCAGTACTTC
NA TRBD1 TRBJ1-5 TRBV6-1 CASSLTGGLGNQPQHF TGTGCCAGCAGTTTGACAGGGGGCCTAGGGAATCAGCCCCAGCATTTT
few NA TRBJ2-5 TRBV5-1 CASSLGASTRGETQYF TGCGCCAGCAGCTTGGGGGCCAGCACCCGGGGAGAGACCCAGTACTTC
NA NA TRBJ2-7 TRBV6-2/TRBV6-3 CASSYVAGASYEQYF TGTGCCAGCAGTTATGTCGCGGGGGCCAGTTACGAGCAGTACTTC
few TRBD1 TRBJ1-4 TRBV20-1 CSARGTGDEKLFF TGCAGTGCTAGAGGGACAGGGGATGAAAAACTGTTTTTT
few NA TRBJ2-7 TRBV9 CASSVEGDPSYEQYF TGTGCCAGCAGCGTAGAGGGGGACCCGTCCTACGAGCAGTACTTC
NA NA TRBJ2-2 TRBV29-1 CSAREYSWRTNTGELFF TGCAGTGCTAGGGAATACTCTTGGCGGACCAACACCGGGGAGCTGTTTTTT
few NA TRBJ1-4 TRBV5-1 CASSLAQAATNEKLFF TGCGCCAGCAGCTTGGCACAAGCCGCAACTAATGAAAAACTGTTTTTT
NA NA TRBJ1-5 TRBV12-3/TRBV12-4 CATSDPRGQPQHF TGTGCCACCAGTGATCCTCGGGGTCAGCCCCAGCATTTT
NA NA TRBJ1-2 TRBV7-9 CASSLSGNHGYTF TGTGCCAGCAGTTTATCAGGGAACCATGGCTACACCTTC
many TRBD1 TRBJ1-5 TRBV10-3 CATDDRGGNQPQHF TGTGCCACCGACGACAGGGGGGGCAATCAGCCCCAGCATTTT
few TRBD1 TRBJ1-2 TRBV24-1 CATSPKGKGQADYGYTF TGTGCCACCTCCCCCAAAGGAAAGGGACAGGCTGACTATGGCTACACCTTC
many NA TRBJ1-6 TRBV19 CASSTGGRDSPLHF TGTGCCAGTAGTACTGGAGGGCGGGATTCACCCCTCCACTTT
NA NA TRBJ2-5 TRBV10-3 CASSPQHRGTQYF TGTGCTAGCAGCCCTCAACATCGGGGGACCCAGTACTTC
few NA TRBJ2-7 TRBV5-1 CASSFSLPGRDYEQYF TGCGCCAGCAGCTTCTCCCTCCCGGGACGAGACTACGAGCAGTACTTC
NA NA TRBJ2-5 TRBV24-1 CATSDLGRGETQYF TGTGCCACCAGTGATTTGGGCAGGGGAGAGACCCAGTACTTC
NA NA TRBJ1-6 TRBV7-2 CASSLQAGRNSPLHF TGTGCCAGCAGCTTGCAAGCCGGAAGAAATTCACCCCTCCACTTT
many TRBD1 TRBJ1-1 TRBV2 CASIHRTGAFF TGTGCCAGCATCCACCGGACAGGTGCTTTCTTT
few NA TRBJ2-3 TRBV7-9 CASSSYSTDTQYF TGTGCCAGCAGCTCATATTCCACAGATACGCAGTATTTT